This TCR beta chain is drawn from a study of blood T cell repertoires in COVID-19. Study-wide context: Sources were T cells, B-cell-depleted T cells, or PBMCs; the material itself was cDNA or gDNA.

Germline V gene data show CDR1 as SNHLY and CDR2 as FYNNEI. The CDR3 totals 13 residues. Deletions cut 4 bases from V and 4 bases from J, with 10 bases between. Followed over time, Seattle patients had been enrolled while infection was active. Under the authors' procedure: Estimation of nucleated cell counts relied on the amplification of reference gene primers. This table comes from immunoSEQ multiplex PCR, and its TCRdb copy is limited to in-frame clones, with some not included. V and J calls and clone size are as listed in that table; D and trimming were resolved from the DNA. This sample carries 170,000 or so clones, about 87% of them seen once, and the ten largest clones take approximately 0.62%.

Sequencing input: peripheral blood. The receptor was derived from a man aged 60 to 69 with COVID-19, enrolled during active disease. This rearrangement joins TRBV2 to TRBJ2-5, with unresolved D. The DNA of the CDR3 is TGTGCCAGCAGTGTAAGTCTAATAGAGACCCAGTACTTC. Encoded protein: CASSVSLIETQYF.